The clone carrying this T cell receptor (beta chain) has a handful of counts. This sample was included in a study of T cells after yellow fever vaccination. Study-wide context: Any fraction with a low cell number was prepared using SMART-Seq v4 Ultra Low Input. Regarding the study as a whole: Booster sampling recovered most clones from primary vaccination (roughly 97% CD4, around 88% CD8).

V lost 8 bases to trimming and J lost 4 bases, with 11 bases between them. Per the germline V gene, CDR1 is LGHDT and CDR2 is YNNKEL (reference sequence). The CDR3 spans 13 residues. 5'RACE template switching added a universal primer site and UMIs to TCR cDNA. MiXCR, applied by TCRdb to the 5' RACE reads, yields one record per CDR3 protein. The sample lists just under 85,000 distinct CDR3 sequences; 10% to 15% were seen once. The TCR sequence derives from a man aged 18 to 29 who received the YFV17D yellow fever vaccine. Source: CD8+ T cells not binding an NS4B(214-222) dextramer, sorted from PBMCs, taken less than 25 days after the first yellow fever vaccination. J is TRBJ2-2 and V is TRBV3-1; TRBD2 might be the D (5 bases). CDR3 nucleotide sequence: TGTGCCAGCCTGCTGCGGGCCACCGGGGAGCTGTTTTTT. It yields the protein CASLLRATGELFF.